This TCR beta chain was profiled in a study of blood T cell repertoires in COVID-19. Study-level background: From T cells, B-cell-depleted T cells, or PBMCs came the material, which was cDNA or gDNA.

The CDR3 runs 13 residues. V gave up 1 base and J gave up 7 bases, with 10 bases separating them. The V gene's germline CDR1 is SGHTA and CDR2 FQGNSA. The repertoire was sequenced with immunoSEQ multiplex PCR; TCRdb's copy has only in-frame clones and lacks some. The data hold under 200,000 clones, with 80% observed a single time. Sample: peripheral blood. The chain joins TRBV7-2 to TRBJ1-2; D is uncertain. The TCR sequence derives from a man aged 55 to 69 with acute or convalescent COVID-19. CDR3 residues: CASSLGGSSGYTF. The CDR3 DNA is TGTGCCAGCAGCTTAGGAGGGTCGTCTGGCTACACCTTC.